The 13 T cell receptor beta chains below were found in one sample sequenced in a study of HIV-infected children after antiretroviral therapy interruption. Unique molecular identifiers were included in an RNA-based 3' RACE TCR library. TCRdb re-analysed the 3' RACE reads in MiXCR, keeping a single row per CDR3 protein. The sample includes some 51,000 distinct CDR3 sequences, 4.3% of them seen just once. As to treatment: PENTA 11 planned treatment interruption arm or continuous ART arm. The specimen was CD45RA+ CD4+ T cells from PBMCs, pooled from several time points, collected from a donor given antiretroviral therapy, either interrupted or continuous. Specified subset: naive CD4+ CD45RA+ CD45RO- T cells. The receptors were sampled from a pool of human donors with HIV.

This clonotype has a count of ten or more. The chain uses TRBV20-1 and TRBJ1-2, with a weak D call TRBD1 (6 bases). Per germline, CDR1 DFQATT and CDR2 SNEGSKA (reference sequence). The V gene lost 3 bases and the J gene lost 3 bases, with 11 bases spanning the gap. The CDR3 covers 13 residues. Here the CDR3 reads CSASHRADYGYTF. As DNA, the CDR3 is TGCAGTGCTAGCCACAGGGCAGACTATGGCTACACCTTC.

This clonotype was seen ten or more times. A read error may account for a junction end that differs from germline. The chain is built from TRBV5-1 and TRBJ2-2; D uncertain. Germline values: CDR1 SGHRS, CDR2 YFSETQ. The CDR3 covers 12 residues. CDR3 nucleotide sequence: TGTGCCAGCAGCTTGGACACCGGGGAGCTGTTTTTT. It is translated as CASSLDTGELFF.

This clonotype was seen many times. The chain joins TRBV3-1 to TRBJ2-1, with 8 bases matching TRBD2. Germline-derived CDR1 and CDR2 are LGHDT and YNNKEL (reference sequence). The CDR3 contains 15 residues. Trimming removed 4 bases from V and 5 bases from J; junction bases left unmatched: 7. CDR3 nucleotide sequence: TGTGCCAGCAGCCGGGGGACTAGTGGTGACAATGAGCAGTTCTTC. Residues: CASSRGTSGDNEQFF.

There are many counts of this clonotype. In nucleotides, the CDR3 is TGTGCCAGCAGTGTAGGGGGTGGTGGCACTGAAGCTTTCTTT. Its protein is CASSVGGGGTEAFF. The V gene is TRBV6-1, the J gene TRBJ1-1, with a weak D call TRBD1 (6 bases). V shed 4 bases and J shed 4 bases, with 13 bases lying between them. Germline CDR1 reads MNHNS; CDR2 reads SASEGT. The CDR3 is 14 residues long.

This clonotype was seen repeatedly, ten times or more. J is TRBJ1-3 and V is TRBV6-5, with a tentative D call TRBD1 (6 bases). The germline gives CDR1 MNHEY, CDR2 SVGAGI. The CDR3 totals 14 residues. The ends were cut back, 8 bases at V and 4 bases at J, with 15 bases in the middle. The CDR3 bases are TGTGCCAGCTCTAGGCAGGGGAACGGAAACACCATATATTTT. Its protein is CASSRQGNGNTIYF.

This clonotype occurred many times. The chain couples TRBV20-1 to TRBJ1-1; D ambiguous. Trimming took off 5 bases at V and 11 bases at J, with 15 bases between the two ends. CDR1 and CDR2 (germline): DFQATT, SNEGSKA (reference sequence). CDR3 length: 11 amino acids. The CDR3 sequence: CSALEGGRAFF. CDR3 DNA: TGCAGTGCTCTGGAGGGTGGGCGGGCTTTCTTT.

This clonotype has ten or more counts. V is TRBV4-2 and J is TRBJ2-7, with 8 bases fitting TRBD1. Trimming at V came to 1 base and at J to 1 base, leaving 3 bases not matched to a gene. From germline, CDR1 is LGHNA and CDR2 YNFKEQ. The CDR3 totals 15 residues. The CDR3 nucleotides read TGTGCCAGCAGCCAAGGACAGGGGTGGTCCTACGAGCAGTACTTC. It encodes CASSQGQGWSYEQYF.

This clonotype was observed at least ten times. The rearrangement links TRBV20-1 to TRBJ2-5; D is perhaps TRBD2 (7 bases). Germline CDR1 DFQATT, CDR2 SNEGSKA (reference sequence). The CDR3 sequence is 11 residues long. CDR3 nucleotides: TGCAGCCTGGGGGGGCGAGAGACCCAGTACTTC. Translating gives CSLGGRETQYF.

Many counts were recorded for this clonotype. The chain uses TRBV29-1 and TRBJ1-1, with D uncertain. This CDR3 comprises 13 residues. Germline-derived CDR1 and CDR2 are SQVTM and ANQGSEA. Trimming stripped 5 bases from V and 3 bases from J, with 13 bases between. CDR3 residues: CSVCSQSYTEAFF. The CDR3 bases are TGCAGCGTTTGCTCTCAATCGTACACTGAAGCTTTCTTT. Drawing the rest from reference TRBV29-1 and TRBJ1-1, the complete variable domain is SAVISQKPSRDICQRGTSLTIQCQVDSQVTMMFWYRQQPGQSLTLIATANQGSEATYESGFVIDKFPISRPNLTFSTLTVSNMSPEDSSIYLCSVCSQSYTEAFFGQGTRLTVV.

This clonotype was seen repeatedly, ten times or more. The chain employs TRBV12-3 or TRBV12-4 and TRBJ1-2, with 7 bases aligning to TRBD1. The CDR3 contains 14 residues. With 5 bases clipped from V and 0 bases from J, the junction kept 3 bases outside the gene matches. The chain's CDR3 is CASSGGQPNYGYTF. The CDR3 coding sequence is TGTGCCAGCAGTGGGGGACAGCCTAACTATGGCTACACCTTC.

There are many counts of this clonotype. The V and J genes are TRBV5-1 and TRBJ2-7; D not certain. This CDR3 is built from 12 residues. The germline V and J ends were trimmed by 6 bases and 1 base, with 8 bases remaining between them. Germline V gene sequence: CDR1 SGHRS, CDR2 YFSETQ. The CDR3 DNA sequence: TGCGCCAGCATTTCAGCGTCCTACGAGCAGTACTTC. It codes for CASISASYEQYF.

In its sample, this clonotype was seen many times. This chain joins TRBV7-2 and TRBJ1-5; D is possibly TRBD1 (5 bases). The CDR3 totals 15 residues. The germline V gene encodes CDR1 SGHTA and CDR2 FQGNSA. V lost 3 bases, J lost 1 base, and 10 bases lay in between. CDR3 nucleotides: TGTGCCAGCAGCTTGGGGGGAACGAGCAATCAGCCCCAGCATTTT. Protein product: CASSLGGTSNQPQHF.

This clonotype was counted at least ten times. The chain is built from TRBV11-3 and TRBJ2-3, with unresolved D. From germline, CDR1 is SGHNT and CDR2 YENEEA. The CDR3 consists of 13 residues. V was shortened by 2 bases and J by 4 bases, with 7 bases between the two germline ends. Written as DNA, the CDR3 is TGTGCCAGCAGCTTAATCGAAGCAGATACGCAGTATTTT. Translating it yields CASSLIEADTQYF.